The sequence of this TCR beta chain was determined in a study of graft-versus-host responses after intestinal transplantation. Study information: Grafts that recipients had were multivisceral, liver-intestinal, or isolated intestinal transplants. All of the recipients had induction that used anti-thymocyte globulin, then tacrolimus and steroids for two to three years. Study-wide results and limits: Early declines in HvG clones that occurred post-transplant were associated with peak circulating GvH clone levels. Recipient-marrow GvH clones were detected, some having first appeared in ileum or blood.

Regarding this clone: Its antigen is still unknown.

This table comes from immunoSEQ multiplex PCR, and its TCRdb copy is limited to in-frame clones, with some not included. Of 130,000 to 150,000 clones in the sample, around 90% were seen once. Per germline, CDR1 MNHEY and CDR2 SVGAGI. This CDR3 is built from 14 residues. The ends were cut back, 6 bases at V and 1 base at J, with 13 bases in the middle. The sequence was collected from a human donor who received an intestinal transplant. The chain recombines TRBV6-5 with TRBJ2-7; D unresolved. The material sequenced was unstimulated CD4+ T cells sorted from spleen or lymph node cells, taken before intestinal transplant. CDR3 coding DNA: TGTGCCAGCAGGGCAGACACCCAGTCCTACGAGCAGTACTTC. It codes for CASRADTQSYEQYF.